These 18 T cell receptor beta chains came from one sample sequenced in a study of T-cell reconstitution after alpha-beta-depleted transplantation in children. TCRbeta library preparation incorporated unique molecular identifiers. TCRdb analysed the PCR reads with MiXCR anew, one entry per CDR3 protein. The sample carries around 200,000 distinct CDR3 sequences, around 7% recorded once. Specimen: PBMCs from the stem cell graft donor, collected from the stem cell graft. The receptors were gathered from a human donor who donated a stem cell graft to a child with Wiskott-Aldrich syndrome.

In this sample, this clonotype turned up many times. This chain connects TRBV5-1 to TRBJ2-4; TRBD1 is a possible D gene (6 bases). CDR1 is SGHRS, CDR2 YFSETQ, per germline. V was cut by 0 bases and J by 15 bases, with 16 bases left in between. The CDR3 spans 13 residues. The CDR3 sequence is CASSLDPGESWYF. The CDR3 DNA sequence: TGCGCCAGCAGCTTGGACCCAGGGGAGTCGTGGTACTTC.

This clonotype was seen a few times. V gene TRBV4-1 combines with J gene TRBJ1-5; the D gene is possibly TRBD1 (6 bases). Germline V gives CDR1 MGHRA, CDR2 YSYEKL. This CDR3 region has 18 residues. The V and J ends lost 3 bases and 0 bases respectively, with 18 bases between them. The CDR3: CASSHPGAGAYSNQPQHF. The CDR3 nucleotides are TGCGCCAGCAGCCACCCAGGCGCGGGGGCCTATAGCAATCAGCCCCAGCATTTT.

This clonotype came up a few times. The gene calls are TRBV3-1 and TRBJ2-5, with D maybe TRBD2 (5 bases). V was trimmed by 7 bases and J by 5 bases, leaving 11 bases between them. Per the germline V gene, CDR1 is LGHDT and CDR2 is YNNKEL (reference sequence). The CDR3 covers 12 residues. The CDR3 DNA reads as TGTGCCAGCACCCGCACGGGGGAGACCCAGTACTTC. It encodes CASTRTGETQYF.

This clonotype occurred many times. The chain has TRBV5-1 and TRBJ2-7; D may match TRBD1 or TRBD2 (5 bases each). This CDR3 spans 13 amino acids. Between the trimmed V and J ends, which lost 6 bases and 5 bases, there was a span of 15 bases. Germline CDR1 SGHRS, CDR2 YFSETQ. CDR3 region: CASNREGIDEQYF. The DNA of the CDR3 is TGCGCCAGCAACCGAGAGGGGATCGACGAGCAGTACTTC.

This clonotype was seen ten or more times. The chain combines TRBV5-1 with TRBJ2-1; D is possibly TRBD1 or TRBD2 (6 bases each). Germline values: CDR1 SGHRS, CDR2 YFSETQ. The CDR3 extends over 16 amino acids. V lost 3 bases and J lost 4, with 17 bases in between. CDR3: CASSWGPGAGYNEQFF. The CDR3 DNA sequence: TGCGCCAGCAGCTGGGGTCCGGGGGCCGGTTACAATGAGCAGTTCTTC.

This clonotype was seen repeatedly, ten times or more. The CDR3 DNA reads TGTGCCAGCAGCTCAGGGAACTACGAGCAGTACTTC. The encoded protein is CASSSGNYEQYF. This chain connects TRBV7-9 to TRBJ2-7, with D maybe TRBD1 (5 bases). V lost 4 bases and J 3 bases, leaving 7 bases between the germline ends. Germline values: CDR1 SEHNR, CDR2 FQNEAQ (reference sequence). The CDR3 covers 12 residues.

The CDR3 reads CASSGSGVGGELFF. CDR3 nucleotides: TGTGCCAGCAGTGGGTCAGGGGTTGGCGGGGAGCTGTTTTTT. The chain recombines TRBV2 with TRBJ2-2, with D perhaps matching TRBD1 (6 bases). The CDR3 runs to 14 residues. V gave up 4 bases and J gave up 7 bases, with 13 bases separating them. Germline CDR1 reads SNHLY; CDR2 reads FYNNEI.

This clonotype was detected ten times or more. The chain recombines TRBV7-6 with TRBJ2-7, with unresolved D. The CDR3 has 16 residues. The germline CDR1 and CDR2 sequences are SGHVS and FNYEAQ. V was clipped by 1 base and J by 3 bases, with 16 bases between them. This chain's CDR3 is CASSLEVKGGYYEQYF. The CDR3 DNA follows: TGTGCCAGCAGCTTAGAAGTAAAGGGTGGCTACTACGAGCAGTACTTC.

There are many counts of this clonotype. The chain joins TRBV6-1 to TRBJ2-1; 8 bases are a match to TRBD2. Trimming cost V 10 bases and J 1 base; bases outside gene matches: 12. Germline V gene data show CDR1 as MNHNS and CDR2 as SASEGT. CDR3 length: 16 residues. In DNA form, the CDR3 reads TGTGCCACAATTGGGGCGGGAGGAAGGTCCTACAATGAGCAGTTCTTC. It encodes CATIGAGGRSYNEQFF.

This clonotype was seen at least ten times. The chain combines TRBV13 with TRBJ2-3, with D perhaps TRBD1 (7 bases). Per the germline V gene, CDR1 is PRHDT and CDR2 is FYEKMQ (reference sequence). The CDR3 totals 13 residues. With 5 bases removed from V and 6 bases from J, the gap between germline ends came to 12 bases. The CDR3 spells CASSLPGGDTQYF. The CDR3 bases are TGTGCCAGCAGCCTCCCAGGGGGGGATACGCAGTATTTT.

This clonotype was seen many times. The rearrangement links TRBV4-2 to TRBJ2-7; D might be TRBD1 (5 bases). Between the trimmed V and J ends, which lost 2 bases and 3 bases, there was a span of 8 bases. Germline CDR1 is LGHNA and CDR2 is YNFKEQ. This CDR3 has 13 residues. CDR3 amino acids: CASSQPDSYEQYF. The DNA of the CDR3 is TGTGCCAGCAGCCAACCCGACAGCTACGAGCAGTACTTC.

In this sample, this clonotype turned up many times. The genes are TRBV20-1 and TRBJ1-2; D is uncertain. V was clipped by 6 bases and J by 7 bases, with 15 bases between them. This CDR3 has 12 amino acids. Germline-derived CDR1 and CDR2 are DFQATT and SNEGSKA (reference sequence). CDR3: CSAYGWPAGYTF. The CDR3 DNA sequence: TGCAGTGCGTACGGATGGCCCGCTGGCTACACCTTC.

This clonotype was recorded at least ten times. V is TRBV5-1 and J is TRBJ2-5; D is unresolved. Germline CDR1 and CDR2: SGHRS and YFSETQ. Trimming removed 3 bases from V and 1 base from J, with 10 bases in between. The CDR3 runs 14 residues. CDR3 protein: CASSSYYTQETQYF. DNA of the CDR3: TGCGCCAGCAGCTCCTACTACACCCAAGAGACCCAGTACTTC.

In its sample, this clonotype was seen many times. V and J are TRBV29-1 and TRBJ2-1; 7 bases are a match to TRBD1. Looked up from germline, CDR1 is SQVTM and CDR2 is ANQGSEA. V dropped 2 bases and J dropped 4; count of bases not matched to a gene: 5. There are 14 residues in the CDR3. CDR3 residues: CSVETGDRYNEQFF. The CDR3 DNA sequence: TGCAGCGTTGAAACAGGGGATCGGTACAATGAGCAGTTCTTC.

The table lists this clonotype with many counts. This chain joins TRBV9 and TRBJ1-1; D might be TRBD1 (5 bases). The CDR3 runs to 13 residues. Germline V gives CDR1 SGDLS, CDR2 YYNGEE. V gave up 4 bases and J gave up 4 bases, with 11 bases separating them. The CDR3 nucleotides are TGTGCCAGCAGCTCAACTGGGGGCACTGAAGCTTTCTTT. Encoded protein: CASSSTGGTEAFF.

This clonotype was observed at least ten times. J is TRBJ2-1 and V is TRBV12-3 or TRBV12-4; perhaps TRBD1 as D (6 bases). The CDR3 has 14 amino acids. V lost 3 bases, J lost 5 bases, and 11 bases lay in between. The CDR3: CASSFRTAHNEQFF. CDR3 bases: TGTGCCAGCAGTTTCCGGACAGCGCACAATGAGCAGTTCTTC.

The chain has TRBV28 and TRBJ2-4; D unclear. The CDR3 spans 14 residues. With 3 bases removed from V and 6 bases from J, the gap between germline ends came to 12 bases. The germline CDR1 and CDR2 sequences are MDHEN and SYDVKM. The CDR3 sequence is CASSFELKGNIQYF. The DNA for the CDR3 is TGTGCCAGCAGTTTTGAGTTAAAGGGAAACATTCAGTACTTC.

This clonotype was picked up many times. The rearrangement links TRBV12-3 or TRBV12-4 to TRBJ1-1; D is uncertain. V lost 7 bases to trimming and J lost 0 bases, with 12 bases between them. The CDR3 spans 14 residues. Written as DNA, the CDR3 is TGTGCCAGCACATTGGGGAGCATGAACACTGAAGCTTTCTTT. This encodes CASTLGSMNTEAFF.